These 18 T cell receptor beta chains originate from one sample sequenced in a study of CD8+ T cells in alopecia areata. Treatment reported: oral pan-JAK inhibitor, 5-10 mg twice daily. Once RNA had been extracted, it was reverse transcribed into cDNA to act as the sequencing template. Measured with immunoSEQ multiplex PCR; TCRdb has only the in-frame clones, and not every one. The data show approximately 65,000 clones, with 40% to 55% seen just once and about a fifth held by the top ten. Sequencing was performed on CD8+ T cells sorted from blood, taken around week 36, from a patient treated with tofacitinib. Source of these receptors: a human donor with alopecia areata.

The chain has TRBV13 and TRBJ2-7, with 10 nucleotides matching TRBD1. The junction had 4 bases not matched to a gene; V was cut back by 0 bases and J by 2 bases. Germline-derived CDR1 and CDR2 are PRHDT and FYEKMQ (reference sequence). CDR3 size: 16 residues. CDR3 in amino acids: CASSLGPGQGTYEQYF. CDR3 bases: TGTGCCAGCAGCTTAGGCCCGGGACAGGGGACCTACGAGCAGTACTTC.

The gene calls are TRBV7-2 and TRBJ2-3; D is unclear. The length of the CDR3 is 15 residues. Germline CDR1 reads SGHTA; CDR2 reads FQGNSA. Trimming took off 1 base at V and 6 bases at J, with 14 bases between the two ends. CDR3 nucleotides: TGTGCCAGCAGCTTAGGTGTACTCTATCGGGATACGCAGTATTTT. Translating gives CASSLGVLYRDTQYF.

The chain is built from TRBV27 and TRBJ2-4; no clear D. Germline CDR1 is MNHEY and CDR2 is SMNVEV (reference sequence). With 2 bases removed from V and 10 bases from J, the gap between germline ends came to 12 bases. The CDR3 contains 13 residues. The CDR3 reads CASSLDGGNIQYF. The CDR3 coding sequence is TGTGCCAGCAGTTTAGATGGCGGCAATATTCAGTACTTC.

The chain employs TRBV7-9 and TRBJ2-5; 8 bases agree with TRBD2. J gave up 4 bases and V 5 bases, and 6 bases lay outside the gene matches. The CDR3 loop spans 14 amino acids. The V gene's germline CDR1 is SEHNR and CDR2 FQNEAQ (reference sequence). Written as DNA, the CDR3 is TGTGCCAGCAGCCAGCGGGAGTCGGGAGAGACCCAGTACTTC. The encoded protein is CASSQRESGETQYF.

This clone has only a few counts. The genes are TRBV11-2 and TRBJ2-7, with a weak D call TRBD1 (6 bases). Germline CDR1 SGHAT, CDR2 FQNNGV. CDR3 length equals 12 residues. The V gene lost 5 bases and the J gene lost 4 bases, with 9 bases spanning the gap. CDR3 region: CASSGRGYEQYF. The CDR3 DNA sequence: TGTGCCAGCAGCGGCAGGGGATACGAGCAGTACTTC.

This clone was seen a few times. This rearrangement joins TRBV30 to TRBJ1-2; TRBD1 might be the D (5 bases). V lost 1 base, J lost 7 bases, and 16 bases lay in between. The length of the CDR3 is 14 residues. Germline assignment: CDR1 GTSNPN and CDR2 SVGIG (reference sequence). The CDR3 region is CAWSDRGGRGGYTF. The CDR3 DNA is TGTGCCTGGAGTGATCGGGGAGGGAGGGGTGGCTACACCTTC.

This rearrangement joins TRBV19 to TRBJ2-7, with 9 bases identical to TRBD1. Germline-derived CDR1 and CDR2 are LNHDA and SQIVND (reference sequence). The V and J ends lost 5 bases and 7 bases, in that order; junction bases with no gene match: 12. The CDR3 has 15 residues. The CDR3 DNA sequence: TGTGCCAGTAGTGGGACAGGGCCCCAGAGATGGGAGCAGTACTTC. As protein: CASSGTGPQRWEQYF.

The CDR3 DNA reads as TGCAGCGTCTCCCCTAGCGGGAGGGTTTTCAGTGAGCAGTTCTTC. It is translated as CSVSPSGRVFSEQFF. The J gene is TRBJ2-1, the V gene TRBV29-1; 12 nucleotides line up with TRBD2. CDR1 is SQVTM and CDR2 is ANQGSEA in the germline V gene. After removal of 6 bases from V and 9 bases from J, the junction contained 12 bases not matched to a gene. This CDR3 comprises 15 residues.

This clone was seen more than once but under ten times. The V call is TRBV29-1, the J call TRBJ2-7; perhaps TRBD1 as D (6 bases). The CDR3 loop spans 14 amino acids. Germline V gene sequence: CDR1 SQVTM, CDR2 ANQGSEA. V was trimmed by 4 bases and J by 0 bases, leaving 13 bases between them. As DNA, the CDR3 is TGCAGCGTTGGCCTGGTCAGGGGCTCCTACGAGCAGTACTTC. Translated: CSVGLVRGSYEQYF.

This clone has only a few counts. This chain links TRBV29-1 with TRBJ2-7, with 7 nucleotides matching TRBD2. CDR1 SQVTM and CDR2 ANQGSEA come from the germline V gene. The junction had 5 bases not matched to a gene; V was cut back by 3 bases and J by 3 bases. This CDR3 is 13 amino acids long. In nucleotides, the CDR3 is TGCAGCGTTGAGGGGGGGAGCTACTACGAGCAGTACTTC. Translating it yields CSVEGGSYYEQYF.

The V call is TRBV28, the J call TRBJ2-7; 11 bases line up with TRBD1. From germline, CDR1 is MDHEN and CDR2 SYDVKM. After removal of 4 bases from V and 4 bases from J, the junction contained 6 bases not matched to a gene. CDR3 size: 15 residues. CDR3 in DNA: TGTGCCAGCAGTTACCCGGGACAGGGGGTTTACGAGCAGTACTTC. This encodes CASSYPGQGVYEQYF.

This chain uses TRBV29-1 with TRBJ2-7, with D perhaps assigned TRBD1 or TRBD2 (6 bases each). V was clipped by 6 bases and J by 0 bases, with 12 bases between them. CDR1 is SQVTM, CDR2 ANQGSEA, per germline. The CDR3 has 13 residues. The CDR3 is CSVAGQSSYEQYF. Here the CDR3 DNA reads TGCAGCGTGGCGGGACAAAGCTCCTACGAGCAGTACTTC.

Concerning this clone itself: An end of the junction differs from the germline gene, which may be a read error. CDR3 region: CASSSPGQLQHF. The CDR3 nucleotides read TGTGCCAGCAGCTCCCCCGGGCAGCTCCAGCATTTT. The chain has TRBV7-9 and TRBJ1-5; D remains unclear. CDR3 length: 12 residues. CDR1 SEHNR and CDR2 FQNEAQ come from the germline V gene (reference sequence).

The J gene is TRBJ2-1, the V gene TRBV29-1; D might be TRBD2 (7 bases). The CDR3 totals 14 residues. The V end lost 8 bases, the J end lost 7 bases, and 21 bases lay between the germline ends. Germline CDR1 and CDR2: SQVTM and ANQGSEA. The CDR3 DNA follows: TGCAGCCTTGTACAGGGAGGGCCGGGGAATGAGCAGTTCTTC. Translating it yields CSLVQGGPGNEQFF.

This clone appeared a single time. The J gene is TRBJ2-7, the V gene TRBV4-1; unclear D gene. CDR1 and CDR2 (germline): MGHRA, YSYEKL. The CDR3 is 15 residues long. The ends were cut back, 0 bases at V and 1 base at J, with 10 bases in the middle. The CDR3 DNA follows: TGCGCCAGCAGCCAAGATTCGCGCGGATCCTACGAGCAGTACTTC. The encoded protein is CASSQDSRGSYEQYF.

This chain links TRBV29-1 with TRBJ1-2; TRBD1 is a possible D gene (5 bases). V lost 2 bases and J lost 6, with 13 bases in between. Germline CDR1 reads SQVTM; CDR2 reads ANQGSEA. This CDR3 is built from 13 residues. This CDR3 reads CSVEFDGGDGYTF. CDR3 in DNA: TGCAGCGTTGAATTCGACGGGGGGGATGGCTACACCTTC.

The chain recombines TRBV16 with TRBJ1-1; the match to TRBD1 covers 10 bases. This CDR3 is 14 amino acids long. Trimming removed 6 bases from V and 1 base from J; junction bases left unmatched: 2. Germline V CDR1 and CDR2: KGHSY, FQNENV. The CDR3 DNA sequence: TGTGCCAGCAGAGGGACAGGGGAGAACACTGAAGCTTTCTTT. It yields the protein CASRGTGENTEAFF.

This clone was counted only a few times. The chain carries TRBV27 and TRBJ2-1, with a possible D match to TRBD2 (6 bases). Trimming left V 3 bases short and J 4 bases short, with 10 bases between. CDR1 is MNHEY, CDR2 SMNVEV, per germline (reference sequence). This CDR3 contains 14 residues. CDR3 amino acids: CASSFGGSYNEQFF. The CDR3 DNA is TGTGCCAGCAGTTTTGGAGGGAGTTACAATGAGCAGTTCTTC.